Listed below are T cell receptor beta chains from one sample, sequenced in a study of shared clonotypes between healthy human individuals. Using immunoSEQ multiplex PCR, the repertoire was profiled, and TCRdb retains in-frame clones only, with some absent. Of approximately 500,000 clones detected, almost 97% appear once; the ten largest clones hold less than 0.06%. The source material was naive CD4+ T cells sorted from blood. The origin of the receptors is a woman in her 30s in good health. CDR3s include the opening cysteine and the closing phenylalanine or tryptophan. The order of the fields is V gene, J gene, CDR3 length, D gene, clone size, CDR3 DNA, CDR3 protein. The D gene is left open where the match is weak. The listing skips clone size in some rows; elsewhere it reads once, few, many or a size class.

V: TRBV11-2; J: TRBJ2-7; length: 12; D: NA; size: NA; DNA: TGTGCCAGCAGCTTAGGGCGAGGCGAGCAGTACTTC; CDR3: CASSLGRGEQYF
V: TRBV6-1; J: TRBJ1-5; length: 13; D: NA; size: NA; DNA: TGTGCCAGCACCACTTGGGGTGGTCAGCCCCAGCATTTT; CDR3: CASTTWGGQPQHF
V: TRBV11-2; J: TRBJ2-7; length: 13; D: TRBD2; size: NA; DNA: TGTGCCAGCAGCAGGACTAGTGGGTACGAGCAGTACTTC; CDR3: CASSRTSGYEQYF
V: TRBV9; J: TRBJ1-1; length: 14; D: NA; size: few; DNA: TGTGCCAGCAGCGTAGTTTCCCAGAATACTGAAGCTTTCTTT; CDR3: CASSVVSQNTEAFF
V: TRBV18; J: TRBJ2-5; length: 15; D: NA; size: NA; DNA: TGTGCCAGCTCACCCGTCGGACGGTCGGGGGAGACCCAGTACTTC; CDR3: CASSPVGRSGETQYF
V: TRBV6-6; J: TRBJ1-1; length: 16; D: TRBD1; size: NA; DNA: TGTGCCAGCAGCCACACCCAGGGACAGGTTAACACTGAAGCTTTCTTT; CDR3: CASSHTQGQVNTEAFF
V: TRBV18; J: TRBJ1-2; length: 17; D: TRBD1; size: NA; DNA: TGTGCCAGCTCCCCTGAACCCAACAGGGGACGTCTCTATGGCTACACCTTC; CDR3: CASSPEPNRGRLYGYTF
V: TRBV10-1; J: TRBJ2-1; length: 16; D: TRBD2; size: few; DNA: TGCGCCAGCAGTGAGGGACTAGCGGGAGGACGGGGTGAGCAGTTCTTC; CDR3: CASSEGLAGGRGEQFF
V: TRBV11-3; J: TRBJ2-1; length: 16; D: TRBD2; size: NA; DNA: TGTGCCAGCAGCTTAGAGTCCAGCGGGAGGGGGAATGAGCAGTTCTTC; CDR3: CASSLESSGRGNEQFF
V: TRBV7-9; J: TRBJ1-5; length: 12; D: NA; size: NA; DNA: TGTGCCAGCAGCTTTGCAAGGCAGCCCCAGCATTTT; CDR3: CASSFARQPQHF
V: TRBV9; J: TRBJ2-7; length: 18; D: NA; size: NA; DNA: TGTGCCAGCAGCGTAGGAGATAACGGGGCAGCATACTCCTACGAGCAGTACTTC; CDR3: CASSVGDNGAAYSYEQYF
V: TRBV18; J: TRBJ2-2; length: 17; D: TRBD1; size: NA; DNA: TGTGCCAGCTCACCACCCGAACAGGGGAGTAACACCGGGGAGCTGTTTTTT; CDR3: CASSPPEQGSNTGELFF
V: TRBV6-5; J: TRBJ2-7; length: 14; D: TRBD2; size: once; DNA: TGTGCCAGCGCGAGTCTAGCGGAGTCCTACGAGCAGTACTTC; CDR3: CASASLAESYEQYF
V: TRBV10-3; J: TRBJ2-1; length: 16; D: NA; size: NA; DNA: TGTGCCATCAGTGGCCCCGGAGGGGGGAGGGACAATGAGCAGTTCTTC; CDR3: CAISGPGGGRDNEQFF
V: TRBV5-6; J: TRBJ2-1; length: 18; D: TRBD2; size: NA; DNA: TGTGCCAGCAGCTTCCGAATCGCGTGGGAGCGGGGTGGCAATGAGCAGTTCTTC; CDR3: CASSFRIAWERGGNEQFF
V: TRBV28; J: TRBJ2-7; length: 12; D: NA; size: NA; DNA: TGTGCCAGCAGTGTCCAGGGGTGGGAGCAGTACTTC; CDR3: CASSVQGWEQYF
V: TRBV5-1; J: TRBJ2-1; length: 15; D: TRBD2; size: NA; DNA: TGCGCCAGCAGCCAGGGCCCTCGGGAGGACTTTGAGCAGTTCTTC; CDR3: CASSQGPREDFEQFF
V: TRBV6-4; J: TRBJ2-1; length: 15; D: TRBD2; size: NA; DNA: TGTGCCAGCAGTACAACTAGCGGGGCCTACAATGAGCAGTTCTTC; CDR3: CASSTTSGAYNEQFF
V: TRBV7-2; J: TRBJ2-1; length: 12; D: NA; size: NA; DNA: TGTGCCAGCAGCAACCGGGACTCCAAAGAGTTCTTC; CDR3: CASSNRDSKEFF
V: TRBV19; J: TRBJ1-4; length: 15; D: NA; size: NA; DNA: TGTGCCAGTAGTACAACACAGGGATTGGGCGAAAAACTGTTTTTT; CDR3: CASSTTQGLGEKLFF